The rows below give T cell receptor beta chains drawn from one sample of a study of tumor-infiltrating lymphocytes in primary liver carcinoma. TCRdb re-called the multiplex PCR reads through MiXCR, storing one row per CDR3 protein. The sample lists under 85,000 distinct CDR3 sequences, around 70% occurring once. Sequencing was carried out using liver tumor tissue from sampling region 1. Receptors originate from a man aged 40-50 years with primary liver carcinoma and hepatitis B virus infection. The CDR3 runs from the conserved cysteine through the conserved F or W. Each record gives: J gene, D gene, clone size, V gene, CDR3 protein, CDR3 DNA. A D gene is named only where the DNA matches it firmly. The size entry is marked missing in some rows and otherwise reads once, few, many or a size class.

J: TRBJ2-5; D: TRBD1; size: -; V: TRBV6-6; CDR3: CASRRQGIRQTQYF; DNA: TGTGCCAGCAGACGACAGGGGATACGACAGACCCAGTATTTC
J: TRBJ1-1; D: -; size: many; V: TRBV29-1; CDR3: CSVEEGEAFF; DNA: TGCAGCGTTGAAGAGGGGGAAGCTTTCTTT
J: TRBJ2-7; D: TRBD1; size: -; V: TRBV28; CDR3: CANSLRQGTYEQYF; DNA: TGTGCCAACAGTTTACGACAGGGGACCTACGAGCAGTACTTC
J: TRBJ2-5; D: TRBD1; size: -; V: TRBV29-1; CDR3: CSVSPGQMEIQYF; DNA: TGCAGCGTGTCTCCGGGACAGATGGAGATCCAGTACTTC
J: TRBJ2-2; D: -; size: few; V: TRBV11-2; CDR3: CAGSSRMVTNTGELFF; DNA: TGTGCCGGCAGCTCTAGGATGGTAACGAACACCGGGGAGCTGTTTTTT
J: TRBJ2-7; D: TRBD2; size: -; V: TRBV11-2; CDR3: CASSREGPYVQYF; DNA: TGTGCCAGCAGTAGGGAGGGCCCTTATGTGCAGTACTTC
J: TRBJ2-7; D: -; size: -; V: TRBV10-1; CDR3: CASSDLSYERYF; DNA: TGCGCCAGCAGTGACTTATCCTACGAGCGGTACTTC
J: TRBJ1-2; D: TRBD1; size: -; V: TRBV19; CDR3: CASTPTGGGPNGYTF; DNA: TGTGCCAGTACCCCGACAGGGGGAGGGCCGAATGGCTACACCTTC
J: TRBJ1-3; D: -; size: -; V: TRBV19; CDR3: CASNSYRADGNTIYF; DNA: TGTGCCAGTAATTCCTACAGGGCGGACGGAAACACCATATATTTT
J: TRBJ2-1; D: -; size: -; V: TRBV6-2/TRBV6-3; CDR3: CASTSSYVGSYNEQFF; DNA: TGTGCTAGCACGTCCTCGTATGTAGGTTCCTACAATGAGCAGTTCTTC
J: TRBJ2-1; D: -; size: many; V: TRBV12-3/TRBV12-4; CDR3: CASSPGGASRNEQFF; DNA: TGTGCCAGCAGTCCTGGGGGGGCATCAAGAAATGAGCAGTTCTTC
J: TRBJ2-1; D: TRBD1; size: -; V: TRBV19; CDR3: CASTSGQGVPEQFF; DNA: TGTGCCAGTACCTCAGGACAGGGGGTGCCTGAGCAGTTCTTC
J: TRBJ2-6; D: -; size: -; V: TRBV2; CDR3: CASSDISSGANVLTF; DNA: TGTGCCAGCAGTGACATTTCTTCTGGGGCCAACGTCCTGACTTTC
J: TRBJ2-1; D: -; size: once; V: TRBV12-3/TRBV12-4; CDR3: CVNSPFPLDSYNEQFF; DNA: TGTGTCAACAGCCCTTTTCCCCTTGACTCCTACAATGAGCAGTTCTTC
J: TRBJ2-7; D: -; size: -; V: TRBV12-3/TRBV12-4; CDR3: CPSSFGSYEQYF; DNA: TGTCCCAGCAGTTTCGGATCCTACGAGCAATACTTC
J: TRBJ2-7; D: TRBD1; size: -; V: TRBV6-5; CDR3: CASSYTTGYYEQYF; DNA: TGTGCCAGCAGTTATACGACAGGGTACTACGAGCAGTACTTC
J: TRBJ2-2; D: TRBD2; size: many; V: TRBV6-6; CDR3: CASSYVGAGSGELFF; DNA: TGTGCCAGCAGTTACGTAGGAGCGGGAAGCGGGGAGCTGTTTTTT
J: TRBJ1-2; D: -; size: medium-sized; V: TRBV29-1; CDR3: CSVEDGYGYGYTF; DNA: TGCAGCGTTGAAGATGGTTACGGCTATGGCTACACCTTC